This T cell receptor (beta chain) was recorded in a study of cytomegalovirus exposure and HLA in healthy donors. Primers included in the PCR were 60 Vbeta and 13 Jbeta primers. Authors' processing steps: Approximately 11 million of the roughly 80 million unique TCR beta chains counted in a later analysis were shared. TCRdb's table, derived via immunoSEQ multiplex PCR, lists solely in-frame clones and lacks some. V, J and clone size are taken as reported in that table, and D and trimming were inferred from the DNA itself. The sample gives 120,000 or so clones, approximately 82% of which show up once; roughly 13% is in the top ten. Regarding the study as a whole: In a later analysis, TCR beta V- and J-gene trimming was associated with a missense DCLRE1C variant. Analyzed later, most CMV-associated TCR beta chains appeared HLA-restricted.

CDR1 and CDR2 (germline): LNHDA, SQIVND (reference sequence). The V and J ends lost 7 bases and 2 bases respectively, with 14 bases between them. CDR3 length: 15 amino acids. To note about this clone: The antigen remains unidentified.

The source material was PBMCs. The receptor was derived from a man aged 25-45 years in good health and CMV-seropositive. The genes are TRBV19 and TRBJ1-4; no reliable D call. CDR3: CASKKGSATNEKLFF. CDR3 in DNA: TGTGCCAGTAAAAAAGGGAGCGCCACTAATGAAAAACTGTTTTTT. Looking up the rest from reference TRBV19 and TRBJ1-4 gives the full variable domain: DGGITQSPKYLFRKEGQNVTLSCEQNLNHDAMYWYRQDPGQGLRLIYYSQIVNDFQKGDIAEGYSVSREKKESFPLTVTSAQKNPTAFYLCASKKGSATNEKLFFGSGTQLSVL.